This T cell receptor (beta chain) originates from a study of blood T cell repertoires in COVID-19. The wider study: Samples taken during acute and convalescent COVID-19 were collected in the United States, Italy and Spain. T cells, B-cell-depleted T cells, or PBMCs supplied cDNA or gDNA.

The cohort comprised adults aged roughly 18 to 100 years residing in under 25 US areas. Germline V CDR1 and CDR2: MNHEY, SVGAGI. The CDR3 loop spans 14 amino acids. V shed 1 base and J 8 bases; nucleotides not matched to a gene: 5. Clones were sequenced by immunoSEQ multiplex PCR, and TCRdb holds only the in-frame ones, with some missing. The profile shows under 350,000 clones, roughly nine tenths of them singletons. Sequencing was performed on PBMCs or T cells enriched from blood (not recorded which). The receptor's source is a woman in her late teens or twenties who had recovered from COVID-19. The rearrangement joins TRBV6-5 to TRBJ2-1, with 7 bases aligning to TRBD2. This CDR3 reads CASSYFTSVDEQFF. Written as DNA, the CDR3 is TGTGCCAGCAGTTACTTTACTAGCGTCGATGAGCAGTTCTTC.